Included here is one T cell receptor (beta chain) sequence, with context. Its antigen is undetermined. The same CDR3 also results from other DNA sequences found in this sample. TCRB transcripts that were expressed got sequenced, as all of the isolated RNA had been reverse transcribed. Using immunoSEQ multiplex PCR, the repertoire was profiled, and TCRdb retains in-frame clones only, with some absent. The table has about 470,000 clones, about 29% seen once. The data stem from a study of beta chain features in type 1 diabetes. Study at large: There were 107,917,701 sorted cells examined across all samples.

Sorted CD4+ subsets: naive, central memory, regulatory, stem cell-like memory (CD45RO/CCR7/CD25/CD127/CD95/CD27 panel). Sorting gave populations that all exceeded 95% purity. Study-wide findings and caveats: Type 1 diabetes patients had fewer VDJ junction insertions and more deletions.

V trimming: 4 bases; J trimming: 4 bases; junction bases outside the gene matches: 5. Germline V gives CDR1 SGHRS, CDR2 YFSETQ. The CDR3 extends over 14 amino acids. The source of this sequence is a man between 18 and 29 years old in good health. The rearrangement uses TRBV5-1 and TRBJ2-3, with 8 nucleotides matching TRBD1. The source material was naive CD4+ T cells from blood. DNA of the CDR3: TGCGCCAGCAGCCTAGGACAGGGCGCAGATACGCAGTATTTT. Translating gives CASSLGQGADTQYF. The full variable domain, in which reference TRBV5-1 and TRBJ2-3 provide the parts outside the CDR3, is KAGVTQTPRYLIKTRGQQVTLSCSPISGHRSVSWYQQTPGQGLQFLFEYFSETQRNKGNFPGRFSGRQFSNSRSEMNVSTLELGDSALYLCASSLGQGADTQYFGPGTRLTVL.